These T cell receptor beta chains were read from a single sample in a study of shared clonotypes between healthy human individuals. The repertoire was sequenced with immunoSEQ multiplex PCR; TCRdb's copy has only in-frame clones and lacks some. The data contain about 490,000 clones, over 65% of them singletons. Sequencing used PBMCs. Receptor source: a woman between 40 and 50 years old in good health. Some clones in this sample may be carry-over from other donors' samples. Each CDR3 is given with its conserved first and last residue. D genes are given only for firm matches. Only part of the rows carry a size: once, few, many, or a class if the clone is expanded.

v_gene,j_gene,abundance,d_gene,CDR3nt,CDR3aa
TRBV5-1,TRBJ2-7,-,TRBD2,TGCGCCAGCAGCTACGGGACTAGCGGCTACGAGCAGTACTTC,CASSYGTSGYEQYF
TRBV30,TRBJ1-5,-,-,TGTGCCTGGACGGACGGCAGCAATCAGCCCCAGCATTTT,CAWTDGSNQPQHF
TRBV6-5,TRBJ2-5,-,-,TGTGCCAGCAGAAGACTAGTTGGGGAGACCCAGTACTTC,CASRRLVGETQYF
TRBV7-8,TRBJ2-3,many,-,TGTGCCAGCAGCTTAGAGTACTTCGGCACAGATACGCAGTATTTT,CASSLEYFGTDTQYF
TRBV27,TRBJ1-1,-,-,TGTGCCAGCAGTTTACTACAAAAGACTGAAGCTTTCTTT,CASSLLQKTEAFF
TRBV9,TRBJ2-7,-,-,TGTGCCAGCAGCGTATATCCGGGGCCAGATCCTAGCGAGCAGTACTTC,CASSVYPGPDPSEQYF
TRBV28,TRBJ1-1,-,-,TGTGCCAGCAGACCCGGGGGGCTGAACACTGAAGCTTTCTTT,CASRPGGLNTEAFF
TRBV4-1,TRBJ2-1,-,TRBD2,TGCGCCAGCAGCCCTCGGGGACTAGCGGGATCATGGAATGAGCAGTTCTTC,CASSPRGLAGSWNEQFF
TRBV25-1,TRBJ1-4,-,-,TGTGCCAGCAGTGAATATGGAGGGGTCGGGGATGAAAAACTGTTTTTT,CASSEYGGVGDEKLFF
TRBV27,TRBJ2-1,-,-,TGTGCCAGCAGTCATATACCGGGGCGGGGCGGGAAGGGGAATGAGCAGTTCTTC,CASSHIPGRGGKGNEQFF
TRBV15,TRBJ1-3,-,-,TGTGCCACCAGCAGTACCGGGCTCGGAGAGTCTGGAAACACCATATATTTT,CATSSTGLGESGNTIYF
TRBV7-9,TRBJ2-7,medium-sized,TRBD2,TGTGCCAGCAGCTTAGCGGGAGGGCCCACTAGATACGAGCAGTACTTC,CASSLAGGPTRYEQYF
TRBV2,TRBJ1-4,-,-,TGTGCCAGCAGGGGGACGGCTGCAACTAATGAAAAACTGTTTTTT,CASRGTAATNEKLFF
TRBV27,TRBJ1-1,-,TRBD1,TGTGCCAGCAGTCTGGCGGGACAGGGCCGGGCGAACACTGAAGCTTTCTTT,CASSLAGQGRANTEAFF
TRBV11-2,TRBJ2-7,-,-,TGTGCCAGCAGCTTAGGCAGGGGCAATTTAGGGTACGAGCAGTACTTC,CASSLGRGNLGYEQYF
TRBV5-4,TRBJ2-7,-,TRBD2,TGTGCCAGCAGCCCAGGACTAGCGGCGGCCTACGAGCAGTACTTC,CASSPGLAAAYEQYF